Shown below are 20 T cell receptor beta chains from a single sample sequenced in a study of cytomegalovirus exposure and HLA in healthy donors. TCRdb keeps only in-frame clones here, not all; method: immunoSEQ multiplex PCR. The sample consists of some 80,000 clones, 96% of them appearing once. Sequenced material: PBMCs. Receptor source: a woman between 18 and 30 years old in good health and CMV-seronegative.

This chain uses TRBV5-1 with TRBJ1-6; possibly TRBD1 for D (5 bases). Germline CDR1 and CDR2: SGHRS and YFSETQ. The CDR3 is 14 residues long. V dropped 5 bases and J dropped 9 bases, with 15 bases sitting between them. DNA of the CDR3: TGCGCCAGCAGAGGGACTAACATTGTTTCACCCCTCCACTTT. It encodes CASRGTNIVSPLHF.

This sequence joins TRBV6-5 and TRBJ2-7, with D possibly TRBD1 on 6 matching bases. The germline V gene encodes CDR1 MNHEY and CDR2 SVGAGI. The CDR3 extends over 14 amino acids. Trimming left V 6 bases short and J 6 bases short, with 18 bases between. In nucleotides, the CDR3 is TGTGCCAGCAGCCCGCAGACAGGTGAAGGCGAGCAGTACTTC. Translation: CASSPQTGEGEQYF.

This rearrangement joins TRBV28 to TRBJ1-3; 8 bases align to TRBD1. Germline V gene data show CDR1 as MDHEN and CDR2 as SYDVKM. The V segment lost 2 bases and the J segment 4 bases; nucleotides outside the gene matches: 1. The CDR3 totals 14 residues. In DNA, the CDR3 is TGTGCCAGCAGTTTACGGACAGGGGGAAACACCATATATTTT. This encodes CASSLRTGGNTIYF. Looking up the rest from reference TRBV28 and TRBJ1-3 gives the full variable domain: DVKVTQSSRYLVKRTGEKVFLECVQDMDHENMFWYRQDPGLGLRLIYFSYDVKMKEKGDIPEGYSVSREKKERFSLILESASTNQTSMYLCASSLRTGGNTIYFGEGSWLTVV.

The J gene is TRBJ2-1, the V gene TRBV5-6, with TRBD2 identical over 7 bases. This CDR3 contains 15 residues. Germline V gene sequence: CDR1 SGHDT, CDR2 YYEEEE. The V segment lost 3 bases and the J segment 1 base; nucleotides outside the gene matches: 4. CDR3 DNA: TGTGCCAGCAGCTGGGGTAGCGGGTCCTACAATGAGCAGTTCTTC. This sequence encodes CASSWGSGSYNEQFF.

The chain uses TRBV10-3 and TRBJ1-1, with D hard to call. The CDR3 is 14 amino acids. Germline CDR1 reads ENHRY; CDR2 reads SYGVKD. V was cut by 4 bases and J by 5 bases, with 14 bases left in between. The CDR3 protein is CAISANGYGTEAFF. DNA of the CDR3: TGTGCCATCAGTGCAAACGGATACGGGACTGAAGCTTTCTTT.

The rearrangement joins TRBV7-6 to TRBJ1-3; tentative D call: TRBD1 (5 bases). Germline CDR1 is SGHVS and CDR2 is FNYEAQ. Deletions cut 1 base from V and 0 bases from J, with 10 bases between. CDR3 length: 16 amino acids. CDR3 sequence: CASSLGLQGSGNTIYF. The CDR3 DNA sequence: TGTGCCAGCAGCTTAGGCCTTCAGGGCTCTGGAAACACCATATATTTT.

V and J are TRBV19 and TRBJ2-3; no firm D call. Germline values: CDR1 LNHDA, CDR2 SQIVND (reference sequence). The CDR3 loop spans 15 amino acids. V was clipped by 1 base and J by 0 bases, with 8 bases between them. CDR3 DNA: TGTGCCAGTAGTATAGTACCGACTAGCACAGATACGCAGTATTTT. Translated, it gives CASSIVPTSTDTQYF.

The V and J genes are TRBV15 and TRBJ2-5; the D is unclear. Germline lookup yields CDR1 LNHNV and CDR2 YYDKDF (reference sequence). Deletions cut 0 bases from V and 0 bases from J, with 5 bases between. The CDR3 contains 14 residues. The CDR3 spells CATSREPDQETQYF. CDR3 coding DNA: TGTGCCACCAGCAGAGAGCCAGACCAAGAGACCCAGTACTTC.

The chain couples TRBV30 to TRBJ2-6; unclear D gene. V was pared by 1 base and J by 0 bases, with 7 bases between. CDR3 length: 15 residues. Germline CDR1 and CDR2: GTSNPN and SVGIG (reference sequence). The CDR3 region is CAWSGDFSGANVLTF. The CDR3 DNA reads TGTGCCTGGAGTGGCGATTTCTCTGGGGCCAACGTCCTGACTTTC.

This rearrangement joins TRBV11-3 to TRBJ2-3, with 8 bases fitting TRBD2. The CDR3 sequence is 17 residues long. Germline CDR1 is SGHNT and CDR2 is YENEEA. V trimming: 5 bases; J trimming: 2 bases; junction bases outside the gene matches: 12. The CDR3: CASSRGGTGGPTDTQYF. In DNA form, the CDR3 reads TGTGCCAGCAGCCGCGGGGGAACGGGAGGGCCCACAGATACGCAGTATTTT.

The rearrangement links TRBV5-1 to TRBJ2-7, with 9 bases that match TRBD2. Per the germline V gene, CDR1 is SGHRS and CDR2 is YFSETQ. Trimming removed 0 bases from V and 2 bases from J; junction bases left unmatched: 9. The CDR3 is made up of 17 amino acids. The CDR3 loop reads CASSLVPLTSGPYEQYF. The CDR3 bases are TGCGCCAGCAGCTTGGTACCCCTGACTAGCGGTCCCTACGAGCAGTACTTC.

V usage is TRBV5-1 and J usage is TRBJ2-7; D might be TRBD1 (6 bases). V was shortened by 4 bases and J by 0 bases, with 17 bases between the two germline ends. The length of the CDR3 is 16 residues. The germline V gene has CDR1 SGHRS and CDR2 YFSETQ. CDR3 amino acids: CASSDGQKTGSYEQYF. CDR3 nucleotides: TGCGCCAGCAGCGACGGACAGAAAACGGGCTCCTACGAGCAGTACTTC.

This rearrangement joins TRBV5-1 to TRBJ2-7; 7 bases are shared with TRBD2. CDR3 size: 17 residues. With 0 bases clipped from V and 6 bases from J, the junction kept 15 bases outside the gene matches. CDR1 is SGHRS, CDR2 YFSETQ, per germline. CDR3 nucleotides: TGCGCCAGCAGCTTGGGTTTCGGCGGGAGTACGGGGCGCGAGCAGTACTTC. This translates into CASSLGFGGSTGREQYF.

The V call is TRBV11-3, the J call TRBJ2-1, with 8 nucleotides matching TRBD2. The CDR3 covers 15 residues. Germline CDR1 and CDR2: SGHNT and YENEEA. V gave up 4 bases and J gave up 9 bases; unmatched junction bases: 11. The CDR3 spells CASSSSGRSGGEQFF. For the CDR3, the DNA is TGTGCCAGCAGCTCGAGCGGGAGATCGGGGGGTGAGCAGTTCTTC.

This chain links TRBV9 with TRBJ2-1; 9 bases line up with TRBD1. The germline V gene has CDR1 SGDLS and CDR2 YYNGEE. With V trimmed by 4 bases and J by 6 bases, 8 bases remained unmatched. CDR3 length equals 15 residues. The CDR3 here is CASSPSRDRANEQFF. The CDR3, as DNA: TGTGCCAGCAGCCCTTCGAGGGACAGGGCCAATGAGCAGTTCTTC.

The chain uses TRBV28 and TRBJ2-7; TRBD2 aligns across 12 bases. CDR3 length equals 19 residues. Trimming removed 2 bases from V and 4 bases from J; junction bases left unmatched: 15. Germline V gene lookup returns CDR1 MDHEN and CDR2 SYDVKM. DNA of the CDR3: TGTGCCAGCAGTTTACGAACATTATCGACTAGCGGGAGTTTGTACGAGCAGTACTTC. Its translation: CASSLRTLSTSGSLYEQYF.

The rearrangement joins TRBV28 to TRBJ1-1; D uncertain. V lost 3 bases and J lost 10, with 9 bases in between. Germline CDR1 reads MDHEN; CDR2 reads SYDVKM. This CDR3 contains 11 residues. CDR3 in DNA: TGTGCCAGCAGTTTGTCGTCAGGAGCTTTCTTT. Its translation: CASSLSSGAFF.

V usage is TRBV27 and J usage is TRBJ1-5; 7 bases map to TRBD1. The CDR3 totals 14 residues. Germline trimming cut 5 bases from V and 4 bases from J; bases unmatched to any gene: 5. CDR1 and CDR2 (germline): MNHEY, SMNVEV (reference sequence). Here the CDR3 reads CASSPGQTNQPQHF. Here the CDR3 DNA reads TGTGCCAGCAGTCCGGGACAGACAAATCAGCCCCAGCATTTT.

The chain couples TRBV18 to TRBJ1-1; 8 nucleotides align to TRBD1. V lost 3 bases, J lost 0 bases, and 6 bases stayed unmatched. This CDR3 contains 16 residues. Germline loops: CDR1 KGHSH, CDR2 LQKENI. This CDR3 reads CASSPPGQVMNTEAFF. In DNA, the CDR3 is TGTGCCAGCTCACCCCCGGGACAGGTTATGAACACTGAAGCTTTCTTT.

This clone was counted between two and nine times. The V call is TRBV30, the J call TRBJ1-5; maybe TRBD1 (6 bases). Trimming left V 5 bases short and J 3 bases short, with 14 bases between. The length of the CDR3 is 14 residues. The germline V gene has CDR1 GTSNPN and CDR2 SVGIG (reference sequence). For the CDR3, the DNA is TGTGCCTGGTGTGCGGACAGTAACAATCAGCCCCAGCATTTT. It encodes CAWCADSNNQPQHF.